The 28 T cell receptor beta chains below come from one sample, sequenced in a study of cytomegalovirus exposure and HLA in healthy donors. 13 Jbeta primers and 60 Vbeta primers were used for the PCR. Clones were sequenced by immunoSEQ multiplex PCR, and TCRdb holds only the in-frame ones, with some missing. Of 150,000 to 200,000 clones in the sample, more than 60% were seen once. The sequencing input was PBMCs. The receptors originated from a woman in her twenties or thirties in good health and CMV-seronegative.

The CDR3 sequence is CASSPALGQIQETQYF. As DNA, the CDR3 is TGTGCCAGCTCACCGGCGTTGGGACAGATTCAAGAGACCCAGTACTTC. This chain connects TRBV18 to TRBJ2-5; 7 bases are a match to TRBD1. This CDR3 is built from 16 residues. V lost 3 bases and J lost 2; bases outside the gene matches: 9. CDR1 and CDR2 (germline): KGHSH, LQKENI.

CDR3 nucleotide sequence: TGCGCCAGCAGCCAAGAAGGGGGTCTGGGCGGGAGCGGCTACACCTTC. Translating it yields CASSQEGGLGGSGYTF. The chain has TRBV4-1 and TRBJ1-2; possible D gene TRBD1, 6 bases. Germline CDR1 reads MGHRA; CDR2 reads YSYEKL. The CDR3 contains 16 residues. The V gene lost 0 bases and the J gene lost 8 bases, with 19 bases spanning the gap.

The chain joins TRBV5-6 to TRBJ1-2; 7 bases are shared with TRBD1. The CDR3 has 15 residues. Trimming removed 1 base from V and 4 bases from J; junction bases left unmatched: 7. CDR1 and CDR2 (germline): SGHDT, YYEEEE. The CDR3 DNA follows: TGTGCCAGCAGCTTGATGACAGGGCTTACCTATGGCTACACCTTC. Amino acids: CASSLMTGLTYGYTF.

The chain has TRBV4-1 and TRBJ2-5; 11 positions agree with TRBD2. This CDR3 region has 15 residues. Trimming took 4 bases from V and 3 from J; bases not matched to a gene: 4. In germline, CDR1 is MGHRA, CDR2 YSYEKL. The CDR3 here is CASSLISGGEETQYF. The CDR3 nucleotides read TGCGCCAGCAGCCTCATTAGCGGGGGGGAAGAGACCCAGTACTTC.

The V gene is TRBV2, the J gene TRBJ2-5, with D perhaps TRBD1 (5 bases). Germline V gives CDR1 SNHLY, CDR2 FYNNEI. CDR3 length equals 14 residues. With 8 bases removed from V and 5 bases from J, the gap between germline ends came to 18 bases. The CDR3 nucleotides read TGTGCCAGCCAGAAGACAGAAGTACAGGAGACCCAGTACTTC. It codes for CASQKTEVQETQYF.

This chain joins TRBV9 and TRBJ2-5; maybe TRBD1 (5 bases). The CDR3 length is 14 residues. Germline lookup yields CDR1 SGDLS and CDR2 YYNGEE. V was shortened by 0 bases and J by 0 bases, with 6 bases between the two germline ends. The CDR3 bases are TGTGCCAGCAGCGTAGCAGGGAACCAAGAGACCCAGTACTTC. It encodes CASSVAGNQETQYF.

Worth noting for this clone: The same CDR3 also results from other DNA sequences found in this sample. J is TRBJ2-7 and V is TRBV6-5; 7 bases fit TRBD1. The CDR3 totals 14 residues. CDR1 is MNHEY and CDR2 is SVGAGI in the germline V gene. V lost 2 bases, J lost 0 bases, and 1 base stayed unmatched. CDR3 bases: TGTGCCAGCAGTTACCGGGACAGCTCCTACGAGCAGTACTTC. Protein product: CASSYRDSSYEQYF.

The CDR3 bases are TGCGCCAGCAGCTTGGGGGCTCCGAACACTGAAGCTTTCTTT. Translation: CASSLGAPNTEAFF. This chain uses TRBV5-1 with TRBJ1-1; D uncertain. The germline CDR1 and CDR2 sequences are SGHRS and YFSETQ. Trimming removed 0 bases from V and 1 base from J, with 7 bases in between. The CDR3 consists of 14 residues.

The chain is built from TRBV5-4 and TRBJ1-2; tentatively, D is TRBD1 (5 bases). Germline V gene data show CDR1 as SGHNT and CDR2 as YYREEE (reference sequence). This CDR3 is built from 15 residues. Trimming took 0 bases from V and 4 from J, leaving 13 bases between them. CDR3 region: CASSLVVTGSYGYTF. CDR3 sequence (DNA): TGTGCCAGCAGCTTGGTGGTCACAGGAAGCTATGGCTACACCTTC.

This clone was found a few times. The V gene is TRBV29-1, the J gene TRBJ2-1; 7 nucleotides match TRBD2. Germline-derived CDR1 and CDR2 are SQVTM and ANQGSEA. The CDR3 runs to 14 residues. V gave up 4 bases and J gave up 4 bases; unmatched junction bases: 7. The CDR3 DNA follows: TGCAGCGTTGGTCGGCTAGCGGTATACAATGAGCAGTTCTTC. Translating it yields CSVGRLAVYNEQFF.

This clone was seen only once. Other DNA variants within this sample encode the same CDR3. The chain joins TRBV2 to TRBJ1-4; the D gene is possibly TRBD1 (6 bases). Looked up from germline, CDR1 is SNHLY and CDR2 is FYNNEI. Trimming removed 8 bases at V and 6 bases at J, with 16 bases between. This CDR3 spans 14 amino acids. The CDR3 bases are TGTGCCAGCGCAAGGCAGGGGCTTTATGAAAAACTGTTTTTT. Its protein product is CASARQGLYEKLFF.

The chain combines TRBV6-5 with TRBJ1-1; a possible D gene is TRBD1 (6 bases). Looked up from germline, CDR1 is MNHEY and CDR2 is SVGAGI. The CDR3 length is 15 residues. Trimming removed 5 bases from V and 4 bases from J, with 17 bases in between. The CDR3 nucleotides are TGTGCCAGCAGTCCCCTGGACAGCGGCGGCACTGAAGCTTTCTTT. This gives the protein CASSPLDSGGTEAFF.

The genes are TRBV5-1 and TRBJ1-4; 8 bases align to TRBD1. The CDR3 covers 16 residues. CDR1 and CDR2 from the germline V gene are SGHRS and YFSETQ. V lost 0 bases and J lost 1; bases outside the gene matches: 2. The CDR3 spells CASSLETGETNEKLFF. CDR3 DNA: TGCGCCAGCAGCTTGGAGACAGGGGAAACTAATGAAAAACTGTTTTTT. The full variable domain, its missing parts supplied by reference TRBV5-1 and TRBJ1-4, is KAGVTQTPRYLIKTRGQQVTLSCSPISGHRSVSWYQQTPGQGLQFLFEYFSETQRNKGNFPGRFSGRQFSNSRSEMNVSTLELGDSALYLCASSLETGETNEKLFFGSGTQLSVL.

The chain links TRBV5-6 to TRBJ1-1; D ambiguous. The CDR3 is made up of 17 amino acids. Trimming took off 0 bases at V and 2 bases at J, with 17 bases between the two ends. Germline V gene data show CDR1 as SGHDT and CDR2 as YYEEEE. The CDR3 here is CASSLGQNILINTEAFF. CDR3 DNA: TGTGCCAGCAGCTTGGGGCAGAATATCCTCATAAACACTGAAGCTTTCTTT.

DNA of the CDR3: TGTGCCAGCTCACCTGCGAAGTCGAACACTGAAGCTTTCTTT. Protein product: CASSPAKSNTEAFF. The chain links TRBV18 to TRBJ1-1; D not resolved. Trimming cost V 3 bases and J 1 base, with 9 bases left between them. The CDR3 spans 14 residues. The V gene's germline CDR1 is KGHSH and CDR2 LQKENI.

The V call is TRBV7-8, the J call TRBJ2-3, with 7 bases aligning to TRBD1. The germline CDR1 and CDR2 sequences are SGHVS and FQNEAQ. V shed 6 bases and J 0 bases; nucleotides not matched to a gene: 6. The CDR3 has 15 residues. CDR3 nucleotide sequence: TGTGCCAGCAGTCAGACGGGACAGAGCACAGATACGCAGTATTTT. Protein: CASSQTGQSTDTQYF.

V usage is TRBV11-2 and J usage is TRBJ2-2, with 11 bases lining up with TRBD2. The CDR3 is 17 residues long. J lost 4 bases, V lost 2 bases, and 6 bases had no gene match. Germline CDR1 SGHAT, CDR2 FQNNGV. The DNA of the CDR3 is TGTGCCAGCAGCTTAATACTAGCGGGGGCCCTCACCGGGGAGCTGTTTTTT. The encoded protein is CASSLILAGALTGELFF.

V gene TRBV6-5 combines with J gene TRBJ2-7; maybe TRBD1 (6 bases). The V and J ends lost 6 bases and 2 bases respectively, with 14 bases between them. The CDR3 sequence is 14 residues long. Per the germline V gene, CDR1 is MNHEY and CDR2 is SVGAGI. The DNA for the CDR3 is TGTGCCAGCAGCGCCGACAGGTTGACCTACGAGCAGTACTTC. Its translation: CASSADRLTYEQYF.

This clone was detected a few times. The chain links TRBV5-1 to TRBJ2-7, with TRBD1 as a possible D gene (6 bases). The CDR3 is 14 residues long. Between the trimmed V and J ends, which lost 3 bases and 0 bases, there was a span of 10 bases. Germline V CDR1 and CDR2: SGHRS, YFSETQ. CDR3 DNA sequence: TGCGCCAGCAGCTCACAGGGTCCCTCCTACGAGCAGTACTTC. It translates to CASSSQGPSYEQYF.

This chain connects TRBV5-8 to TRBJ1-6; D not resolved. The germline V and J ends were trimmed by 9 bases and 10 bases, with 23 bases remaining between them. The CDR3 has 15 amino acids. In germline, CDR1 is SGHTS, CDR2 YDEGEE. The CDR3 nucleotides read TGTGCCACCCCTCAATCGAGATCCTCGTTCTCACCCCTCCACTTT. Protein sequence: CATPQSRSSFSPLHF.

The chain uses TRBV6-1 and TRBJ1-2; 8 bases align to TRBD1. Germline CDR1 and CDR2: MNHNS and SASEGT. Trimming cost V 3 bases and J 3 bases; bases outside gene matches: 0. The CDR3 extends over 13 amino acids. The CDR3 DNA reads TGTGCCAGCAGTGACAGGGGGCACTATGGCTACACCTTC. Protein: CASSDRGHYGYTF.

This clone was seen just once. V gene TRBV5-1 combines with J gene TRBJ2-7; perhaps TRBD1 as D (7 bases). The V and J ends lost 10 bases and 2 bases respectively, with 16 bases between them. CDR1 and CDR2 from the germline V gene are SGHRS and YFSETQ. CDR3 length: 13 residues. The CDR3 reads CASGRGQPYEQYF. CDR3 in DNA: TGCGCCTCGGGGCGGGGACAGCCCTACGAGCAGTACTTC.

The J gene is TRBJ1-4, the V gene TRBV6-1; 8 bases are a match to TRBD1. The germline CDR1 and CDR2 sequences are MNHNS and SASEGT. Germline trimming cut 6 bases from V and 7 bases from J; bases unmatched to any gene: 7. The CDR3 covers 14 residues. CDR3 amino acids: CASSTGGRGEKLFF. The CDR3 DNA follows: TGTGCCAGCAGCACAGGGGGACGGGGTGAAAAACTGTTTTTT.

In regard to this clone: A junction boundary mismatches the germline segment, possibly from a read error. The CDR3 nucleotides are TGCGCCAACAGCTTGGCCCCAGGGACAGGGGATGTCTATGGCTACACCTTC. Amino acid sequence: CANSLAPGTGDVYGYTF. The genes are TRBV5-1 and TRBJ1-2; TRBD1 aligns across 10 bases. The V gene's germline CDR1 is SGHRS and CDR2 YFSETQ. The CDR3 runs to 17 residues.

The CDR3 region has the DNA TGTGCCAGCAGCTTACAAGATACGCAGTATTTT. It specifies CASSLQDTQYF. This sequence joins TRBV11-2 and TRBJ2-3; D gene unclear. The V gene lost 2 bases and the J gene lost 5 bases, with 2 bases spanning the gap. The CDR3 runs to 11 residues. CDR1 is SGHAT, CDR2 FQNNGV, per germline.

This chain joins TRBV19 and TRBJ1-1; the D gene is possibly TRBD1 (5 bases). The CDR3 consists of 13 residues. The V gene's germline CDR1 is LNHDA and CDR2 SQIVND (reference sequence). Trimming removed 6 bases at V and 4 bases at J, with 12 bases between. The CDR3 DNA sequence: TGTGCCAGTAGCCTTGTCCAGGGCACTGAAGCTTTCTTT. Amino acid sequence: CASSLVQGTEAFF. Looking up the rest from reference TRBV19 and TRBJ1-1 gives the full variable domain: DGGITQSPKYLFRKEGQNVTLSCEQNLNHDAMYWYRQDPGQGLRLIYYSQIVNDFQKGDIAEGYSVSREKKESFPLTVTSAQKNPTAFYLCASSLVQGTEAFFGQGTRLTVV.

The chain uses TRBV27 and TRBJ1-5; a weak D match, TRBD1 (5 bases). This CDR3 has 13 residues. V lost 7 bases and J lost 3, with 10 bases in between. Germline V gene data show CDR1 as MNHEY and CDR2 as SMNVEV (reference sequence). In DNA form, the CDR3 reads TGTGCCAGCAAAAAAGGGGACAATCAGCCCCAGCATTTT. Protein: CASKKGDNQPQHF.

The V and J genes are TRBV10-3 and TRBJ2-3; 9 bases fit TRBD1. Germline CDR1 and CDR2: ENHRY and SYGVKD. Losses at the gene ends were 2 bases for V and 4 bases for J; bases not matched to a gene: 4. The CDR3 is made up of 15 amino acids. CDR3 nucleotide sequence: TGTGCCATCAGTGAGCCGGGACAGGGTGCAGATACGCAGTATTTT. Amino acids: CAISEPGQGADTQYF.